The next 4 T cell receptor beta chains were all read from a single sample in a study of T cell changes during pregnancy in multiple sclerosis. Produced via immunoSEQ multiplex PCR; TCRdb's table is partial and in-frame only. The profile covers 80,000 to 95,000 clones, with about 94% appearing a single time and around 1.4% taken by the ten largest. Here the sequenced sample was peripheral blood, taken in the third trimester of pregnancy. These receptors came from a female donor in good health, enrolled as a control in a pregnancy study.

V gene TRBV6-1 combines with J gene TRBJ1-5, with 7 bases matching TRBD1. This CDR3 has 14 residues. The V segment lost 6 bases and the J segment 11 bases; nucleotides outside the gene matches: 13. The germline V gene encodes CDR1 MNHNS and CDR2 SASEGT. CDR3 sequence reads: CASRESLGQNTQHF. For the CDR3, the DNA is TGTGCCAGCAGGGAATCTTTGGGACAGAACACCCAGCATTTT.

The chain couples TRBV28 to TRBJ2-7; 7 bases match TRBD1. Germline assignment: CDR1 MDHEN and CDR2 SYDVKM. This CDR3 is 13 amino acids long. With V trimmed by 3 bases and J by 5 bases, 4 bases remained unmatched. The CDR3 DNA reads TGTGCCAGCAGTTTGACAGGGCGAAACGAGCAGTACTTC. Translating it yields CASSLTGRNEQYF.

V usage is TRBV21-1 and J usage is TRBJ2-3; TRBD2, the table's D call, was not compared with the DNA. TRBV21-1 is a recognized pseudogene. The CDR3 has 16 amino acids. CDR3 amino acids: CASSKDRLAGTDTQYF. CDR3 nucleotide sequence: TGTGCCAGCAGCAAAGATAGACTAGCGGGAACAGATACGCAGTATTTT.

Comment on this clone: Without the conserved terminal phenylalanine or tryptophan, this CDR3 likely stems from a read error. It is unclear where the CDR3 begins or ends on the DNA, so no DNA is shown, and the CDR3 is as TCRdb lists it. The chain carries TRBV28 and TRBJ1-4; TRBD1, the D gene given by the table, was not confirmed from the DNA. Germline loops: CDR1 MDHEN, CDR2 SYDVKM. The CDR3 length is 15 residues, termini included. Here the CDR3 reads CASSPGGGTGAPPIL.